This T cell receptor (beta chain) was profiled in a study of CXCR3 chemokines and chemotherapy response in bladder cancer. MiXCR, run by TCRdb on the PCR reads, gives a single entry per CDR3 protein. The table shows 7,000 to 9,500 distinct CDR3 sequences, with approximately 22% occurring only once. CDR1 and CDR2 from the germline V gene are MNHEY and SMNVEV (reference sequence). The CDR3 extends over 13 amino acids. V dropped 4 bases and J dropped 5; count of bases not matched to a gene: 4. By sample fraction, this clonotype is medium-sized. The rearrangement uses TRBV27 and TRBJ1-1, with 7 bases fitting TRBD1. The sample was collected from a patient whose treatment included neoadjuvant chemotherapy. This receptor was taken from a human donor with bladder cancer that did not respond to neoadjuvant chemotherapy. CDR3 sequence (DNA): TGTGCCAGCAGTTCACAGGGGCGGACTGAAGCTTTCTTT. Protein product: CASSSQGRTEAFF.